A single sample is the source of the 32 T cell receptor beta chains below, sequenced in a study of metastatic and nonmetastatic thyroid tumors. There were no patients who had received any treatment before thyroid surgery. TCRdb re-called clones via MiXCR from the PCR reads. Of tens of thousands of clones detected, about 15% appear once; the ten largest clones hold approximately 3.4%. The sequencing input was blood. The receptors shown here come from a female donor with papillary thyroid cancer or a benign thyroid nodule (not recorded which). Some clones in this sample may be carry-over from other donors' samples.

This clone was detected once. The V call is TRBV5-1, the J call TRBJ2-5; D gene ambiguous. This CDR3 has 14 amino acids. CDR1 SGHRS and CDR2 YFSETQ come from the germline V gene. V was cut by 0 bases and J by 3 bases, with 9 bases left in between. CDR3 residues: CASSLGPRKETQYF. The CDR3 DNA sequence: TGCGCCAGCAGCTTGGGCCCGCGGAAAGAGACCCAGTACTTC.

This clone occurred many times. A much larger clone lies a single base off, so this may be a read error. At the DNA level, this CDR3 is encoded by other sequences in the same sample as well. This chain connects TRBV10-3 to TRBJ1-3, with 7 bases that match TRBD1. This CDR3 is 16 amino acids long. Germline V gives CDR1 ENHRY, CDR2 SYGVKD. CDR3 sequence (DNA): TGTGCTATCAGTGAACTCGGGACAGCCTCTGGAAACACCATATATTTT. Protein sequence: CAISELGTASGNTIYF.

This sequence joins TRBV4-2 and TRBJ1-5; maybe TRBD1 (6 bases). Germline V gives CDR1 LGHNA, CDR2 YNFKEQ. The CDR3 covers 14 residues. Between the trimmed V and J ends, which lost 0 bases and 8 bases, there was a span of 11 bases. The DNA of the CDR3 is TGTGCCAGCAGCCAAGAGGCCGGACAGAAGCCCCAGCATTTT. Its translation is CASSQEAGQKPQHF.

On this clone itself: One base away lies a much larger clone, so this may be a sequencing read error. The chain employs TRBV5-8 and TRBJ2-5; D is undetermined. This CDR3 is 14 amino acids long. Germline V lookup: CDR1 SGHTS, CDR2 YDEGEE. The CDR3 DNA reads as TGTTCCAGCAGCTTGGTAGGGCAGGCGGAGACCCAGTACTTC. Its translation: CSSSLVGQAETQYF.

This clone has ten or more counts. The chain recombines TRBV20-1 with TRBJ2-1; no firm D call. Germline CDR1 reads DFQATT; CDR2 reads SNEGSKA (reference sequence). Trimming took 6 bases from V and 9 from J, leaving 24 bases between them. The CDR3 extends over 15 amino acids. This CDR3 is CSAVTADPTSFEQFF. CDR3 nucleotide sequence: TGCAGTGCCGTAACCGCGGACCCCACCTCCTTTGAGCAGTTCTTC.

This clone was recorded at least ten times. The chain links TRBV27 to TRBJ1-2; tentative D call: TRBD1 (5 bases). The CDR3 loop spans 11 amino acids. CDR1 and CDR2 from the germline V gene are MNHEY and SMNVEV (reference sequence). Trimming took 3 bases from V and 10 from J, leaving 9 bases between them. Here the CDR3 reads CASSLGGDYTF. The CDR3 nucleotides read TGTGCCAGCAGTTTGGGGGGTGACTACACCTTC.

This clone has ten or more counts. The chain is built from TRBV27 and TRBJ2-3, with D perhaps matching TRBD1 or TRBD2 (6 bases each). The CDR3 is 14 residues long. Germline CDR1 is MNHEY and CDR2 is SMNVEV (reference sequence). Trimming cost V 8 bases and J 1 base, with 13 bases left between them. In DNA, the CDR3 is TGTGCCAGCGAAGGGGGGCGGGGCACAGATACGCAGTATTTT. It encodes CASEGGRGTDTQYF.

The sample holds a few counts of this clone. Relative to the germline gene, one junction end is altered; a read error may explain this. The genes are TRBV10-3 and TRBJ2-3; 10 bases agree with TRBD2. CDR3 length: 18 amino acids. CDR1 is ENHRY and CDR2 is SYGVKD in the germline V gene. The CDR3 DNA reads TGTTCCATCAGTGATCGGACTAGCGGTAGGTGGAGCACAGATACGCAGTATTTT. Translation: CSISDRTSGRWSTDTQYF.

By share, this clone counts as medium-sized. CDR3 loop: CASSEAGLAGSQETQYF. The CDR3 DNA reads as TGTGCCAGCAGTGAAGCAGGACTAGCGGGATCCCAAGAGACCCAGTACTTC. The chain links TRBV6-1 to TRBJ2-5, with 12 bases matching TRBD2. V lost 0 bases and J lost 1; bases outside the gene matches: 3. The CDR3 is 17 residues long. The germline CDR1 and CDR2 sequences are MNHNS and SASEGT.

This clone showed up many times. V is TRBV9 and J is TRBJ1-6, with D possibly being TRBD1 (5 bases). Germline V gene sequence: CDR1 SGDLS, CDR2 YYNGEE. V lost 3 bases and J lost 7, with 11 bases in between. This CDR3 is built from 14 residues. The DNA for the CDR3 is TGTGCCAGCAGCGCCGGGACGGTAAATTCACCCCTCCACTTT. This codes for CASSAGTVNSPLHF.

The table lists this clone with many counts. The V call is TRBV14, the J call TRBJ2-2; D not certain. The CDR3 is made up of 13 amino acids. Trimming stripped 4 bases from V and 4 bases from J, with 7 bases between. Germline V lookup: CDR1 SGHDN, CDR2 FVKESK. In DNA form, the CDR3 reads TGTGCCAGCAGCCGTTGGATCACCGGGGAGCTGTTTTTT. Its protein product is CASSRWITGELFF.

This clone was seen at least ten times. CDR3 DNA: TGTGCCAGCAGTTTAGACGGAAATTGGAATGGCTACACCTTC. As protein: CASSLDGNWNGYTF. The rearrangement uses TRBV12-3 or TRBV12-4 and TRBJ1-2; no clear D. The V end lost 1 base, the J end lost 6 bases, and 12 bases lay between the germline ends. The CDR3 covers 14 residues.

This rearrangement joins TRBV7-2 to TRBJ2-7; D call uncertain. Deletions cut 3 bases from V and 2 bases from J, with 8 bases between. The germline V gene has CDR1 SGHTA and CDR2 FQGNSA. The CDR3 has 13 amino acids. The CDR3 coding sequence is TGTGCCAGCAGCTTCCACTTCACCTACGAGCAGTACTTC. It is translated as CASSFHFTYEQYF.

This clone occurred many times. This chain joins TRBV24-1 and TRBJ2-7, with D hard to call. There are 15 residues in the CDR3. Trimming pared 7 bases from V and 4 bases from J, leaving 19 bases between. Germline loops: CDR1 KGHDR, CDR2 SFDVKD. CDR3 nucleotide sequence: TGTGCCACCAGCCAAGGTTCAACCGCGGCGTACGAGCAGTACTTC. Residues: CATSQGSTAAYEQYF.

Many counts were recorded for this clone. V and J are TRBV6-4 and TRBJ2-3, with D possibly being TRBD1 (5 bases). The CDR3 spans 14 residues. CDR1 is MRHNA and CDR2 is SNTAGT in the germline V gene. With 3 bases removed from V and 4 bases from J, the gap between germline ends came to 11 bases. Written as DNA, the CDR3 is TGTGCCAGCAGTGAAGGGCAAGGGGCAGATACGCAGTATTTT. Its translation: CASSEGQGADTQYF.

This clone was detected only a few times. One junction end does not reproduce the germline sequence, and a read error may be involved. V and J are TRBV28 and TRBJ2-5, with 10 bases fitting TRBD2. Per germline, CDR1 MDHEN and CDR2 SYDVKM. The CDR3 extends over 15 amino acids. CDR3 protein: CASGFLLAGVETQYF. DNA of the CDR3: TGTGCCAGCGGTTTTTTGCTAGCGGGAGTCGAGACCCAGTACTTC.

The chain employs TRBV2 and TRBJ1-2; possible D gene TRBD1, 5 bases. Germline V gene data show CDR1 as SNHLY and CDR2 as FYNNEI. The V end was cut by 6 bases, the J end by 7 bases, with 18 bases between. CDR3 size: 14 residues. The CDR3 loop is CASRPSGRKGGYTF. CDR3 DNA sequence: TGTGCCAGCAGGCCCTCAGGGCGGAAGGGTGGCTACACCTTC.

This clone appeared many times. CDR3 coding DNA: TGTGCCAGCAGTTACGTCGCAGGGGCCCCTTTCTACGAGCAGTACTTC. It yields the protein CASSYVAGAPFYEQYF. The gene calls are TRBV6-2 or TRBV6-3 and TRBJ2-7, with D possibly being TRBD1 (6 bases). In germline, CDR1 is MNHEY, CDR2 SVGEGT. The ends were cut back, 2 bases at V and 3 bases at J, with 17 bases in the middle. The length of the CDR3 is 16 residues.

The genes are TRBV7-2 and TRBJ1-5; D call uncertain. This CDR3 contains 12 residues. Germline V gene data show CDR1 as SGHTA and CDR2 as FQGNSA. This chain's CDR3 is CASRLSNQPQHF. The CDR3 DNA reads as TGTGCGAGCCGCCTTAGCAATCAGCCCCAGCATTTT.

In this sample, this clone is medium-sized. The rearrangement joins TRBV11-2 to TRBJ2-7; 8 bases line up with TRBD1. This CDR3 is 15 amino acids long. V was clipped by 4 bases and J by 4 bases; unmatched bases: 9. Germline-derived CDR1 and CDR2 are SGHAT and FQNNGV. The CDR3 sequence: CASSSYGTGPYEQYF. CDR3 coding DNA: TGTGCCAGCAGCTCTTACGGGACAGGACCTTACGAGCAGTACTTC.

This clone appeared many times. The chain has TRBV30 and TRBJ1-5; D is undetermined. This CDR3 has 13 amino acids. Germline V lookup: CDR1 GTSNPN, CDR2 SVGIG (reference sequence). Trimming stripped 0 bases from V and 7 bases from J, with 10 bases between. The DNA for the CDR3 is TGTGCCTGGAGTGTGATATCGCGGCAGCCCCAGCATTTT. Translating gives CAWSVISRQPQHF.

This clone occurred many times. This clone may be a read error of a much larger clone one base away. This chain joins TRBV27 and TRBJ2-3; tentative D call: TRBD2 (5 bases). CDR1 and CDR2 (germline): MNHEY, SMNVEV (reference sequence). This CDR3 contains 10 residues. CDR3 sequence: CASVGDRQYF. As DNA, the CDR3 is TGTGCCAGCGTGGGAGATAGGCAGTATTTT.

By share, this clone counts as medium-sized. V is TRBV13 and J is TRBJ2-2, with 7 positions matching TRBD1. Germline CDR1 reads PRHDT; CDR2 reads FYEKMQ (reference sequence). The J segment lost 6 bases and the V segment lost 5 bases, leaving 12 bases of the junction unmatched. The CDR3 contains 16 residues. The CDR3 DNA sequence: TGTGCCAGCAGCACCCGACAGGGTGAGAGGTCCGGGGAGCTGTTTTTT. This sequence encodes CASSTRQGERSGELFF.

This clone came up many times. In nucleotides, the CDR3 is TGCAGTAGCACGACAGGGGTTCGTTGGAATGAGCAGTTCTTC. This encodes CSSTTGVRWNEQFF. The chain recombines TRBV20-1 with TRBJ2-1; the match to TRBD1 covers 8 bases. This CDR3 is 14 amino acids long. Germline V gives CDR1 DFQATT, CDR2 SNEGSKA (reference sequence). V dropped 8 bases and J dropped 7; count of bases not matched to a gene: 13.

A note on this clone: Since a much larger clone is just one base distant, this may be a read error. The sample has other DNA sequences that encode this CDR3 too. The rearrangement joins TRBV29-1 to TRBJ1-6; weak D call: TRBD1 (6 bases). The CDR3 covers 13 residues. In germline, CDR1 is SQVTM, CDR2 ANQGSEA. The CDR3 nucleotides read TGCAGTGTTGGGGACACAAGAAATTCACCCCTCCACTTT. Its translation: CSVGDTRNSPLHF. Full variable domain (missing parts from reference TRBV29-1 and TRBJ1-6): SAVISQKPSRDICQRGTSLTIQCQVDSQVTMMFWYRQQPGQSLTLIATANQGSEATYESGFVIDKFPISRPNLTFSTLTVSNMSPEDSSIYLCSVGDTRNSPLHFGNGTRLTVT.

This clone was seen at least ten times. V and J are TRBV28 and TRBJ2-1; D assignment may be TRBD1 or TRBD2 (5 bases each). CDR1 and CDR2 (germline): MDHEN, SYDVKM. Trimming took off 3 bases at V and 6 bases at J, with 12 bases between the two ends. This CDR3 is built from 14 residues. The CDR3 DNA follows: TGTGCCAGCAGTTTTTGGGACCGGAGCAATGAGCAGTTCTTC. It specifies CASSFWDRSNEQFF.

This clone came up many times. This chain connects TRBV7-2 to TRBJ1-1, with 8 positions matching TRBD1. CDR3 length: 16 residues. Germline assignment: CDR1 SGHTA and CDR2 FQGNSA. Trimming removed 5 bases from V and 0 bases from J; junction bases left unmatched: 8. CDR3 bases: TGTGCCAGCAGCCAACAGGGGGGGGGACTGAACACTGAAGCTTTCTTT. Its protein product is CASSQQGGGLNTEAFF.

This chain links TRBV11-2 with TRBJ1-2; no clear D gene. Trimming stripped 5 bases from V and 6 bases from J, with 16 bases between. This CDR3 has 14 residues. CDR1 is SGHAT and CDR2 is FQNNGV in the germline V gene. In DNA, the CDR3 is TGTGCCAGCAGCCCGAGTTCGATGGATCATGGCTACACCTTC. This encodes CASSPSSMDHGYTF.

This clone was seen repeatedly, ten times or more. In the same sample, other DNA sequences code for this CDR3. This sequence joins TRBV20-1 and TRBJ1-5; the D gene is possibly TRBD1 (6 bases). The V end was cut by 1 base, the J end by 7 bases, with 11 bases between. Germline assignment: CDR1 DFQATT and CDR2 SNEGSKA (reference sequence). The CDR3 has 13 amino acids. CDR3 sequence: CSARVTGTQPQHF. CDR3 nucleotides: TGCAGTGCTAGAGTCACAGGGACCCAGCCCCAGCATTTT.

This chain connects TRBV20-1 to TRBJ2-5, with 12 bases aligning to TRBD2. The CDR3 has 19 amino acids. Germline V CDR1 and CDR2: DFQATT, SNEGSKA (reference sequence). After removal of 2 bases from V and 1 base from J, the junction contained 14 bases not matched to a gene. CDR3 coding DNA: TGCAGTGCTAGATCCGAAACCTCCACTAGCGGGGGGATCCAAGAGACCCAGTACTTC. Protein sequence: CSARSETSTSGGIQETQYF.

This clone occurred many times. This CDR3 is CASSQLITGVKGEAFF. The CDR3 DNA is TGCGCCAGCAGCCAACTCATAACAGGGGTTAAGGGTGAAGCTTTCTTT. The rearrangement uses TRBV4-1 and TRBJ1-1; TRBD1 agrees at 7 bases. The CDR3 contains 16 residues. The germline V gene has CDR1 MGHRA and CDR2 YSYEKL. V gave up 2 bases and J gave up 7 bases; unmatched junction bases: 13.

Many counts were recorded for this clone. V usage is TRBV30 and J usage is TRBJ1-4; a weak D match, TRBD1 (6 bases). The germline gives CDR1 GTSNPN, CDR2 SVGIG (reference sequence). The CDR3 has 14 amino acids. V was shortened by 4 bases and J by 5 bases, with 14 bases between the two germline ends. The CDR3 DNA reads TGTGCCTGGAACAACAAAAGGGGGAATGAAAAACTGTTTTTT. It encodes CAWNNKRGNEKLFF.